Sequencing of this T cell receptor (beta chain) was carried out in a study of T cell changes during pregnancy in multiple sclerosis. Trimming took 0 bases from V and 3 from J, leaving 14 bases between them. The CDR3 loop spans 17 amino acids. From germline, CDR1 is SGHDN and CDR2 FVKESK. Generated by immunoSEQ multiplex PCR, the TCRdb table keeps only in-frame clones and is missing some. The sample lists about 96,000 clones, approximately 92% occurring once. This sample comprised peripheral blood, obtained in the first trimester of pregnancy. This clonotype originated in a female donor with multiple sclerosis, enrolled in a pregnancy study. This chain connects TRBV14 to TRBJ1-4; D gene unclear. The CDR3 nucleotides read TGTGCCAGCAGCCAAGAGTTTGAGGGCCGGGCTAATGAAAAACTGTTTTTT. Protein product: CASSQEFEGRANEKLFF.